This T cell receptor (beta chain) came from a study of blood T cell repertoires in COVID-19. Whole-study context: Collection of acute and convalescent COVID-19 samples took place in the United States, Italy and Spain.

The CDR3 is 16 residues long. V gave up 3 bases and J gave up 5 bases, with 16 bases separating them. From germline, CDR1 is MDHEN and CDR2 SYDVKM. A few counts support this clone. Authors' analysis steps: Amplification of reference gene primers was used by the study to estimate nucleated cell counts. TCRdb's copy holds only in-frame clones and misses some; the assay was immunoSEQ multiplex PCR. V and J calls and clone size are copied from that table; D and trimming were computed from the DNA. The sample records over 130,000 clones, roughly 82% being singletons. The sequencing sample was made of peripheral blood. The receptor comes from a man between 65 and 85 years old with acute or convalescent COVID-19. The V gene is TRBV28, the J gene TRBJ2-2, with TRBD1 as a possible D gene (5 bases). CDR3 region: CASSFVRAARTGELFF. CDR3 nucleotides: TGTGCCAGCAGTTTCGTCAGGGCGGCCCGTACCGGGGAGCTGTTTTTT.